This T cell receptor beta chain was recorded in a study of T cells in Graves' hyperthyroidism and ophthalmopathy. The wider study: Peripheral blood collection took place at initial diagnosis, before any treatment.

With 2 bases clipped from V and 5 bases from J, the junction kept 12 bases outside the gene matches. CDR1 is MDHEN, CDR2 SYDVKM, per germline. The CDR3 is 18 amino acids. This clonotype has only a few counts. Its antigen is not identified. Amplified TCR beta CDR3 regions came from RNA transcripts. A set of HTBI primers served as the primers for a first-round RT-PCR of the TCR CDR3. TCRdb re-analysed the multiplex PCR reads in MiXCR, keeping a single row per CDR3 protein. The data hold some 440,000 distinct CDR3 sequences, with 15% to 18% observed a single time. Study-level results: Prediction of ophthalmopathy progression came a median approximately 6.6 months pre-onset. Most expanded thyroid clonotypes above 0.001 recurred in blood. By a 13 V-J model, ophthalmopathy was set apart from stable hyperthyroidism.

Sequencing input: blood. The chain uses TRBV28 and TRBJ2-2, with 9 nucleotides matching TRBD2. The clonotype was recovered from a woman between 18 and 30 years old with Graves' hyperthyroidism. The CDR3 sequence is CASSLTRYRTSVTGELFF. The CDR3 bases are TGTGCCAGCAGTTTAACCCGGTACAGGACTAGCGTGACCGGGGAGCTGTTTTTT.